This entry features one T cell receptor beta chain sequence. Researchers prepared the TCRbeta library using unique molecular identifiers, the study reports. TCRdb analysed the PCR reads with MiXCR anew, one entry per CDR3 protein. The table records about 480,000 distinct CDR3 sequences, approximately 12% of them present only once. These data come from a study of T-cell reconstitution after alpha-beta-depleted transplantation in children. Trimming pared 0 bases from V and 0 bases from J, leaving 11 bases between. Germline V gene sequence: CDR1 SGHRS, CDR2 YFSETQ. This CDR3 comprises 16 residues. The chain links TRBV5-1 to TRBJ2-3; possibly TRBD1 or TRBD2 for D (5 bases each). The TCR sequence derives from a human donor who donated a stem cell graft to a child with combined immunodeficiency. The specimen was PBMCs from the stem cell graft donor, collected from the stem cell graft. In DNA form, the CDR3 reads TGCGCCAGCAGCTTGGACGGGGCCACTAGCACAGATACGCAGTATTTT. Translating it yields CASSLDGATSTDTQYF.